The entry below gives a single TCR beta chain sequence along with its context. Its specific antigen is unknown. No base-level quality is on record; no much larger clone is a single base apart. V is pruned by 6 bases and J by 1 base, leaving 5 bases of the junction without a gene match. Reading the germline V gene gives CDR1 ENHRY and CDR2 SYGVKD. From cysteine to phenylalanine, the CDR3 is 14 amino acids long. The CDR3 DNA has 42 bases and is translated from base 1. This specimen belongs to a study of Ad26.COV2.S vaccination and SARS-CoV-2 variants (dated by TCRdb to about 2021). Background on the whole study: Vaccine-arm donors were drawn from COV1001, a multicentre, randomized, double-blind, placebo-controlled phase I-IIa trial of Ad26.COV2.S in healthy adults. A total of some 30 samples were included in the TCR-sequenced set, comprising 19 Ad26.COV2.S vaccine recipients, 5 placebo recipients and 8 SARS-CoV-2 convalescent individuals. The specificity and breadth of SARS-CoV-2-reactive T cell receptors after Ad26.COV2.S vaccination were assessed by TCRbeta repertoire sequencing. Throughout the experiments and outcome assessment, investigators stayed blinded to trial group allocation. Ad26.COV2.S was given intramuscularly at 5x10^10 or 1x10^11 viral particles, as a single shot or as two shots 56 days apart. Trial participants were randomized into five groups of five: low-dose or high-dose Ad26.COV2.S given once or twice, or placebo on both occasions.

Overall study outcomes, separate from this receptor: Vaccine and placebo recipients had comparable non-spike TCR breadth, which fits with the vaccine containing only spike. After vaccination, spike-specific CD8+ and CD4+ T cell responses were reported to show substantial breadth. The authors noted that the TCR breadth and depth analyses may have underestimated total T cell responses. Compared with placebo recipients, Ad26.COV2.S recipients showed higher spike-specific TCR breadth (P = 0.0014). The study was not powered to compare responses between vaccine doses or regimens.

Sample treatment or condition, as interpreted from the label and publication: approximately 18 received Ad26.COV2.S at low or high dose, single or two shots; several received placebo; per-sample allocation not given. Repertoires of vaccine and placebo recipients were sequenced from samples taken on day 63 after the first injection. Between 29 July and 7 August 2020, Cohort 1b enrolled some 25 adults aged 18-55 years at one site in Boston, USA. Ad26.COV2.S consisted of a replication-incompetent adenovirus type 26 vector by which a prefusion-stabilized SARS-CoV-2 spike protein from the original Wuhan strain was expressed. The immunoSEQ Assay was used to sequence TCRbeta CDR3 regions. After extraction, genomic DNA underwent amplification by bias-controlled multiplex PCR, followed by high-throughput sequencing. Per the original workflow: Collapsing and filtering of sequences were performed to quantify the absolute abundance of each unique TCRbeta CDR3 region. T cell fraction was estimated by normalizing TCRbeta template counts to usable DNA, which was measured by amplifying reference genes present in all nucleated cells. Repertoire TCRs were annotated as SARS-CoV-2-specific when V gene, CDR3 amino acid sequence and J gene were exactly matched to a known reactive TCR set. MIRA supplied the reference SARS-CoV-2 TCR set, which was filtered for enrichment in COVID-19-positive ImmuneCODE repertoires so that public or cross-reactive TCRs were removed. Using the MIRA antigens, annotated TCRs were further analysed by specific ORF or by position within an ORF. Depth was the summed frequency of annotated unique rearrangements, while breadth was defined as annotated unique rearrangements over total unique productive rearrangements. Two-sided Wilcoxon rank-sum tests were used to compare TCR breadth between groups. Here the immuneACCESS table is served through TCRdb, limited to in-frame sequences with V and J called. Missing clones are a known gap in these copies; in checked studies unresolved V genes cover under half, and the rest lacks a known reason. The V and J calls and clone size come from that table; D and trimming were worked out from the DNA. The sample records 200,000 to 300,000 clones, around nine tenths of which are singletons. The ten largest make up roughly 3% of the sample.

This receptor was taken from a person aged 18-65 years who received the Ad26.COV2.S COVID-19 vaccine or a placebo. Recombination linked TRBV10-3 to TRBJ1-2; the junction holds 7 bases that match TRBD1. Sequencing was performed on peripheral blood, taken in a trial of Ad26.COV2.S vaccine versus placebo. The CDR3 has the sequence CAIRPQGINYGYTF. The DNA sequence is TGTGCCATCAGACCACAGGGGATTAACTATGGCTACACCTTC.